One and the same sample provided the 20 T cell receptor beta chains below, sequenced in a study of blood T cell repertoires in COVID-19. Here immunoSEQ multiplex PCR was the method, and the copy in TCRdb shows in-frame clones only, minus some. The repertoire has a few hundred thousand clones, around 87% of them found once; the top ten carry 10%. Sequencing was performed on PBMCs or T cells enriched from blood (not recorded which). The source is a woman between 45 and 60 years old who had recovered from COVID-19.

The chain links TRBV19 to TRBJ1-1; D is perhaps TRBD1 (5 bases). The CDR3 loop spans 13 amino acids. Per the germline V gene, CDR1 is LNHDA and CDR2 is SQIVND (reference sequence). Deletions cut 3 bases from V and 2 bases from J, with 7 bases between. This CDR3 is CASSIWGNTEAFF. The CDR3 DNA sequence: TGTGCCAGTAGTATTTGGGGCAACACTGAAGCTTTCTTT.

The J gene is TRBJ2-7, the V gene TRBV9; a weak D match, TRBD1 (5 bases). There are 14 residues in the CDR3. Between the trimmed V and J ends, which lost 3 bases and 5 bases, there was a span of 15 bases. Germline values: CDR1 SGDLS, CDR2 YYNGEE. DNA of the CDR3: TGTGCCAGCAGCGAAGGTTGGCAGGGCGACGAGCAGTACTTC. Translated: CASSEGWQGDEQYF. Supplemented by reference TRBV9 and TRBJ2-7, the full variable domain reads DSGVTQTPKHLITATGQRVTLRCSPRSGDLSVYWYQQSLDQGLQFLIQYYNGEERAKGNILERFSAQQFPDLHSELNLSSLELGDSALYFCASSEGWQGDEQYFGPGTRLTVT.

The chain combines TRBV3-1 (or the pseudogene TRBV3-2) with TRBJ2-1, with 13 positions matching TRBD2. The trim removed 0 bases at V and 7 bases at J, leaving 9 bases unmatched. Germline V gives CDR1 LGHDT, CDR2 YNNKEL (reference sequence). CDR3 size: 18 residues. The CDR3 spells CASSQDIGLAGDSNEQFF. CDR3 coding DNA: TGTGCCAGCAGCCAAGATATAGGACTAGCGGGGGATTCGAATGAGCAGTTCTTC.

V gene TRBV29-1 combines with J gene TRBJ2-1; 7 bases are shared with TRBD1. CDR1 and CDR2 (germline): SQVTM, ANQGSEA. This CDR3 region has 15 residues. Losses at the gene ends were 2 bases for V and 7 bases for J; bases not matched to a gene: 11. The CDR3 here is CSVEIIDRESNEQFF. CDR3 nucleotide sequence: TGCAGCGTTGAAATAATCGACAGGGAATCGAATGAGCAGTTCTTC.

This clone was detected only once. The gene calls are TRBV30 and TRBJ1-2; TRBD1 might be the D (6 bases). Germline lookup yields CDR1 GTSNPN and CDR2 SVGIG (reference sequence). This CDR3 contains 10 residues. The ends were cut back, 7 bases at V and 7 bases at J, with 10 bases in the middle. CDR3 sequence: CASRGVGYTF. In DNA form, the CDR3 reads TGTGCCTCCAGGGGAGTTGGCTACACCTTC.

The chain employs TRBV7-9 and TRBJ1-1, with D possibly TRBD1 on 6 matching bases. Per the germline V gene, CDR1 is SEHNR and CDR2 is FQNEAQ (reference sequence). The CDR3 is 14 amino acids. Trimming cost V 5 bases and J 1 base, with 11 bases left between them. CDR3 DNA sequence: TGTGCCAGCAGCGTGACAGGAGAGAACACTGAAGCTTTCTTT. Translating it yields CASSVTGENTEAFF.

The V and J genes are TRBV13 and TRBJ1-1, with 7 bases identical to TRBD1. J gave up 1 base and V 5 bases, and 16 bases lay outside the gene matches. The CDR3 has 18 residues. Germline CDR1 and CDR2: PRHDT and FYEKMQ (reference sequence). The CDR3 spells CASSPNRDRLDENTEAFF. CDR3 nucleotide sequence: TGTGCCAGCAGCCCAAACCGGGACAGATTGGATGAGAACACTGAAGCTTTCTTT.

V usage is TRBV5-6 and J usage is TRBJ2-1, with TRBD1 identical over 10 bases. Germline assignment: CDR1 SGHDT and CDR2 YYEEEE. V shed 3 bases, J shed 6 bases, and the junction held 0 bases outside the gene matches. This CDR3 spans 13 amino acids. CDR3 nucleotide sequence: TGTGCCAGCAGCTGGACAGGGGGCAATGAGCAGTTCTTC. Its translation: CASSWTGGNEQFF.

The chain carries TRBV19 and TRBJ1-1; D remains ambiguous. Trimming removed 1 base at V and 0 bases at J, with 3 bases between. The CDR3 runs 13 residues. Per germline, CDR1 LNHDA and CDR2 SQIVND (reference sequence). In DNA form, the CDR3 reads TGTGCCAGTAGTATAGTAGTGAACACTGAAGCTTTCTTT. Translating gives CASSIVVNTEAFF. The whole variable domain, remainder taken from reference TRBV19 and TRBJ1-1, is DGGITQSPKYLFRKEGQNVTLSCEQNLNHDAMYWYRQDPGQGLRLIYYSQIVNDFQKGDIAEGYSVSREKKESFPLTVTSAQKNPTAFYLCASSIVVNTEAFFGQGTRLTVV.

The gene calls are TRBV28 and TRBJ1-3; perhaps TRBD1 as D (6 bases). The V end was cut by 11 bases, the J end by 7 bases, with 18 bases between. CDR3 size: 13 residues. The germline V gene has CDR1 MDHEN and CDR2 SYDVKM. The CDR3 nucleotides are TGTGCCGGCGGACAGTCAGTTTGGAACACCATATATTTT. Protein: CAGGQSVWNTIYF.

The chain carries TRBV30 and TRBJ1-4; TRBD1 agrees at 11 bases. CDR3 length: 16 amino acids. After removal of 3 bases from V and 0 bases from J, the junction contained 3 bases not matched to a gene. In germline, CDR1 is GTSNPN, CDR2 SVGIG (reference sequence). The CDR3 sequence is CAWRSGQGATNEKLFF. The CDR3 DNA is TGTGCCTGGAGATCGGGACAGGGGGCAACTAATGAAAAACTGTTTTTT.

This clone was detected once. The rearrangement joins TRBV19 to TRBJ1-4; the D gene is possibly TRBD1 (6 bases). CDR1 and CDR2 from the germline V gene are LNHDA and SQIVND (reference sequence). Trimming cost V 3 bases and J 2 bases, with 25 bases left between them. This CDR3 region has 20 residues. This CDR3 is CASSIVRGAPDFSTNEKLFF. The CDR3 nucleotides are TGTGCCAGTAGTATCGTCCGGGGGGCTCCAGACTTTTCGACTAATGAAAAACTGTTTTTT.

This clone appeared a single time. The chain recombines TRBV9 with TRBJ1-1; the D is unclear. This CDR3 is 14 amino acids long. With 0 bases removed from V and 4 bases from J, the gap between germline ends came to 10 bases. Germline V gene lookup returns CDR1 SGDLS and CDR2 YYNGEE. The CDR3 reads CASSVEGATTEAFF. CDR3 sequence (DNA): TGTGCCAGCAGCGTAGAGGGAGCCACCACTGAAGCTTTCTTT.

The chain employs TRBV3-1 (or the pseudogene TRBV3-2) and TRBJ2-5; 11 bases fit TRBD2. CDR1 is LGHDT, CDR2 YNNKEL, per germline (reference sequence). This CDR3 contains 14 residues. V was clipped by 7 bases and J by 7 bases; unmatched bases: 8. The CDR3 protein is CASTFSGGVGTQYF. CDR3 in DNA: TGTGCCAGCACCTTTAGCGGGGGGGTTGGGACCCAGTACTTC.

V usage is TRBV13 and J usage is TRBJ2-6; tentatively, D is TRBD2 (6 bases). The CDR3 spans 15 residues. The V end lost 5 bases, the J end lost 4 bases, and 12 bases lay between the germline ends. Germline lookup yields CDR1 PRHDT and CDR2 FYEKMQ (reference sequence). The CDR3 sequence is CASSLGRTGANVLTF. Here the CDR3 DNA reads TGTGCCAGCAGCCTCGGGAGAACGGGGGCCAACGTCCTGACTTTC.

The chain links TRBV14 to TRBJ1-2, with 8 bases aligning to TRBD1. V trimming: 6 bases; J trimming: 13 bases; junction bases outside the gene matches: 4. Germline V lookup: CDR1 SGHDN, CDR2 FVKESK. This CDR3 is 10 amino acids long. In DNA, the CDR3 is TGTGCCAGCAGAGGGGACAGGCTCACCTTC. Its translation: CASRGDRLTF.

This sequence joins TRBV3-1 (or the pseudogene TRBV3-2) and TRBJ1-2, with D possibly being TRBD1 (5 bases). V lost 0 bases, J lost 5 bases, and 13 bases lay in between. Looked up from germline, CDR1 is LGHDT and CDR2 is YNNKEL (reference sequence). This CDR3 region has 15 residues. CDR3 nucleotide sequence: TGTGCCAGCAGCCAAGAGAACAGGAGAAGGTATGGCTACACCTTC. The encoded protein is CASSQENRRRYGYTF.

The chain carries TRBV27 and TRBJ1-2, with D possibly matching TRBD1 (6 bases). The CDR3 is 15 amino acids. The V gene lost 3 bases and the J gene lost 6 bases, with 17 bases spanning the gap. Germline V lookup: CDR1 MNHEY, CDR2 SMNVEV (reference sequence). Here the CDR3 reads CASSLSPGRGDGYTF. Written as DNA, the CDR3 is TGTGCCAGCAGTTTGTCCCCGGGCAGGGGCGATGGCTACACCTTC.

The V call is TRBV21-1, the J call TRBJ2-5; the DNA was not compared with TRBD1, the D call given in the table. TRBV21-1 corresponds to a pseudogene. The CDR3 runs 17 residues. The CDR3 DNA reads TGTGCCAGCAGCAAAGAAAAAGGGAACAGGGGGCAAGAGACCCAGTACTTC. Amino acid sequence: CASSKEKGNRGQETQYF.

The chain uses TRBV28 and TRBJ2-1; 8 bases fit TRBD2. The trim removed 7 bases at V and 7 bases at J, leaving 12 bases unmatched. Germline assignment: CDR1 MDHEN and CDR2 SYDVKM. There are 15 residues in the CDR3. The CDR3 here is CASTIIGGAYNEQFF. The CDR3 DNA reads as TGTGCCAGCACCATTATCGGGGGGGCGTATAATGAGCAGTTCTTC.